This TCR beta chain is drawn from a study of T-cell memory formation after mild COVID-19. Study details: Among the donors, TCR clusters were largely specific to each donor.

MiXCR was run by TCRdb on the 5' RACE reads, yielding one entry per CDR3 protein. The data hold 550,000 to 650,000 distinct CDR3 sequences, with 17% observed a single time. The CDR3 extends over 13 amino acids. Between the trimmed V and J ends, which lost 6 bases and 7 bases, there was a span of 12 bases. This clonotype was counted between two and nine times. Its antigen is not identified. The study, taken as a whole, reports: Of the contracting clones, CD4+ ones lay mainly in CM and EM, and CD8+ ones in EMRA.

Input material: PBMCs or a T cell subset sorted from them (not recorded which). This TCR was sampled from an adult woman who had mild COVID-19 (a few samples of this study predate the infection). Cell type and time point are not known. The chain carries TRBV12-3 or TRBV12-4 and TRBJ1-4; D is unclear. The CDR3 reads CASSKRSGEKLFF. CDR3 nucleotide sequence: TGTGCCAGCAGCAAGAGGAGTGGTGAAAAACTGTTTTTT.